A selection of T cell receptor beta chains follows, all from one sample in a study of cytomegalovirus exposure and HLA in healthy donors. Some clones are missing from TCRdb's copy, which holds only in-frame ones; the method was immunoSEQ multiplex PCR. The sample lists some 240,000 clones; approximately 78% were seen once. Sample: PBMCs. The receptors here all came from a male donor in good health and CMV-seronegative. The CDR3 runs from the conserved cysteine through the conserved F or W. A D gene is named only where the DNA matches it firmly. Some rows mark clone size as missing; the rest say once, few, many or name a class of expanded clone.

abundance: -
d_gene: TRBD1
j_gene: TRBJ2-7
v_gene: TRBV5-1
CDR3nt: TGCGCCAGCAGCTCTTACCGGGACAGGGGCCTTTACGAGCAGTACTTC
CDR3aa: CASSSYRDRGLYEQYF

abundance: -
d_gene: TRBD1
j_gene: TRBJ1-6
v_gene: TRBV5-1
CDR3nt: TGCGCCAGCAGCTCGACCGGGACAGGGAATTCACCCCTCCACTTT
CDR3aa: CASSSTGTGNSPLHF

abundance: -
d_gene: -
j_gene: TRBJ1-1
v_gene: TRBV19
CDR3nt: TGTGCCAGTAGTATGACGGGGAACACTGAAGCTTTCTTT
CDR3aa: CASSMTGNTEAFF

abundance: -
d_gene: TRBD2
j_gene: TRBJ2-5
v_gene: TRBV28
CDR3nt: TGTGCCAGCAGTCCGCTAGGGACTAGCGGGGGTCAAGAGACCCAGTACTTC
CDR3aa: CASSPLGTSGGQETQYF

abundance: -
d_gene: TRBD1
j_gene: TRBJ2-1
v_gene: TRBV6-1
CDR3nt: TGTGCCAGTGTGGACAGGGTTTTTAATGAGCAGTTCTTC
CDR3aa: CASVDRVFNEQFF

abundance: once
d_gene: -
j_gene: TRBJ2-7
v_gene: TRBV6-4
CDR3nt: TGTGCCAGCAGTGACTTCCGGGACTCCAGCTCCTACGAGCAGTACTTC
CDR3aa: CASSDFRDSSSYEQYF

abundance: -
d_gene: TRBD1
j_gene: TRBJ1-1
v_gene: TRBV6-5
CDR3nt: TGTGCCAGCACTGACAGGGGCCCAAGATCTGGGGCTTTCTTT
CDR3aa: CASTDRGPRSGAFF

abundance: once
d_gene: -
j_gene: TRBJ1-2
v_gene: TRBV28
CDR3nt: TGTGCCAGCTGGGGGGTCTATGGCTACACCTTC
CDR3aa: CASWGVYGYTF

abundance: -
d_gene: TRBD1
j_gene: TRBJ1-1
v_gene: TRBV18
CDR3nt: TGTGCCAGCTCACCGGGGACAGGGGGTAGGAACACTGAAGCTTTCTTT
CDR3aa: CASSPGTGGRNTEAFF

abundance: -
d_gene: -
j_gene: TRBJ1-4
v_gene: TRBV28
CDR3nt: TGTGCCAGCAGTCGACAGGATTGGGGTGAAAAACTGTTTTTT
CDR3aa: CASSRQDWGEKLFF